These 13 T cell receptor beta chains were sequenced from one sample in a study of blood T cell repertoires in COVID-19. Sequenced by immunoSEQ multiplex PCR; TCRdb stores in-frame clones only, minus some. The sample contains about 240,000 clones, approximately 85% of which appear only once. The sample consisted of peripheral blood. The source of these receptors is an older woman with active or convalescent COVID-19.

The gene calls are TRBV19 and TRBJ1-2; no firm D call. V lost 4 bases to trimming and J lost 4 bases, with 16 bases between them. This CDR3 is built from 15 residues. Germline assignment: CDR1 LNHDA and CDR2 SQIVND (reference sequence). The CDR3 DNA sequence: TGTGCCAGTAGTACCCAGACGGCAGGCTTCTATGGCTACACCTTC. Its translation is CASSTQTAGFYGYTF.

The chain recombines TRBV25-1 with TRBJ2-7, with D perhaps TRBD1 (6 bases). CDR1 MGHDK and CDR2 SYGVNS come from the germline V gene. The CDR3 sequence is 13 residues long. The V and J ends lost 5 bases and 4 bases respectively, with 12 bases between them. The CDR3 spells CASSRQGIYEQYF. The CDR3 region has the DNA TGTGCCAGCAGTCGGCAGGGGATATACGAGCAGTACTTC.

The rearrangement links TRBV27 to TRBJ2-1; TRBD2 matches 7 bases. V lost 5 bases and J lost 0; bases outside the gene matches: 10. Germline V gene sequence: CDR1 MNHEY, CDR2 SMNVEV (reference sequence). This CDR3 contains 17 residues. This chain's CDR3 is CASSPFGASGSYNEQFF. Written as DNA, the CDR3 is TGTGCCAGCAGTCCCTTCGGGGCTAGCGGCTCCTACAATGAGCAGTTCTTC.

This clone has only one observation. The chain joins TRBV2 to TRBJ1-5, with D perhaps matching TRBD1 (5 bases). Trimming took 1 base from V and 2 from J, leaving 9 bases between them. Germline CDR1 and CDR2: SNHLY and FYNNEI. The CDR3 length is 15 residues. The CDR3 loop reads CASSEGTKRNQPQHF. CDR3 DNA sequence: TGTGCCAGCAGTGAAGGGACAAAACGCAATCAGCCCCAGCATTTT.

The chain joins TRBV19 to TRBJ1-5, with 7 bases fitting TRBD1. In germline, CDR1 is LNHDA, CDR2 SQIVND (reference sequence). V lost 7 bases and J lost 0; bases outside the gene matches: 6. The CDR3 covers 15 residues. The CDR3 reads CASTKGQTSNQPQHF. Written as DNA, the CDR3 is TGTGCCAGTACCAAGGGACAGACTAGCAATCAGCCCCAGCATTTT. The whole variable domain, filled in from reference TRBV19 and TRBJ1-5, reads DGGITQSPKYLFRKEGQNVTLSCEQNLNHDAMYWYRQDPGQGLRLIYYSQIVNDFQKGDIAEGYSVSREKKESFPLTVTSAQKNPTAFYLCASTKGQTSNQPQHFGDGTRLSIL.

The V call is TRBV5-4, the J call TRBJ1-2; D may be TRBD1 (5 bases). The CDR3 consists of 15 residues. Per germline, CDR1 SGHNT and CDR2 YYREEE (reference sequence). Trimming shortened V by 4 bases and J by 4 bases, and 17 bases separated the two germline ends. The CDR3 spells CASSPGGTALYGYTF. The DNA of the CDR3 is TGTGCCAGCAGCCCCGGCGGGACGGCCCTCTATGGCTACACCTTC.

The chain joins TRBV19 to TRBJ1-2, with TRBD1 matching 7 bases. CDR1 is LNHDA, CDR2 SQIVND, per germline (reference sequence). Trimming cost V 7 bases and J 2 bases; bases outside gene matches: 10. The CDR3 loop spans 15 amino acids. The CDR3 DNA reads as TGTGCCAGTACCCCTAGACAGGGAAGGAACTATGGCTACACCTTC. Its protein is CASTPRQGRNYGYTF.

This clone has more than one count but fewer than ten. The chain has TRBV9 and TRBJ2-1; D is possibly TRBD2 (6 bases). Trimming shortened V by 0 bases and J by 5 bases, and 9 bases separated the two germline ends. Germline V lookup: CDR1 SGDLS, CDR2 YYNGEE. This CDR3 contains 14 residues. For the CDR3, the DNA is TGTGCCAGCAGCGTAGCAGGCGGGAACAATGAGCAGTTCTTC. Its translation is CASSVAGGNNEQFF. The variable domain in full, with the rest retrieved from reference TRBV9 and TRBJ2-1, is DSGVTQTPKHLITATGQRVTLRCSPRSGDLSVYWYQQSLDQGLQFLIQYYNGEERAKGNILERFSAQQFPDLHSELNLSSLELGDSALYFCASSVAGGNNEQFFGPGTRLTVL.

V gene TRBV5-6 combines with J gene TRBJ2-3; tentative D call: TRBD1 (5 bases). V dropped 4 bases and J dropped 0 bases, with 15 bases sitting between them. This CDR3 is built from 16 residues. Germline loops: CDR1 SGHDT, CDR2 YYEEEE. For the CDR3, the DNA is TGTGCCAGCAGCCTAGTAGGGGTCGGGAGCACAGATACGCAGTATTTT. It encodes CASSLVGVGSTDTQYF.

The rearrangement joins TRBV7-9 to TRBJ2-3; the D gene is possibly TRBD2 (7 bases). V lost 5 bases, J lost 5 bases, and 17 bases lay in between. The length of the CDR3 is 15 residues. CDR1 and CDR2 (germline): SEHNR, FQNEAQ (reference sequence). Here the CDR3 DNA reads TGTGCCAGCAGCCCCCCTCGGGGGGCCGGAGATACGCAGTATTTT. Protein: CASSPPRGAGDTQYF.

CDR3 in amino acids: CASSPGQGASGNTIYF. For the CDR3, the DNA is TGTGCCAGCAGCCCCGGACAGGGGGCTTCTGGAAACACCATATATTTT. The V and J genes are TRBV11-2 and TRBJ1-3, with 11 bases identical to TRBD1. CDR1 is SGHAT, CDR2 FQNNGV, per germline. The CDR3 is 16 residues long. After removal of 5 bases from V and 1 base from J, the junction contained 4 bases not matched to a gene. Filled out from reference TRBV11-2 and TRBJ1-3, the complete variable domain reads EAGVAQSPRYKIIEKRQSVAFWCNPISGHATLYWYQQILGQGPKLLIQFQNNGVVDDSQLPKDRFSAERLKGVDSTLKIQPAKLEDSAVYLCASSPGQGASGNTIYFGEGSWLTVV.

A note on this clone: The junction departs from germline at one end; a sequencing error may be responsible. The chain carries TRBV30 and TRBJ1-1, with 9 bases matching TRBD1. Germline V gene lookup returns CDR1 GTSNPN and CDR2 SVGIG (reference sequence). The CDR3 is 15 amino acids. This CDR3 reads CAWSKLGQGNAEAFF. The CDR3 bases are TGTGCCTGGAGTAAACTTGGACAGGGGAACGCTGAAGCTTTCTTT.

This chain joins TRBV4-1 and TRBJ1-5; weak D call: TRBD1 (6 bases). The CDR3 is 15 amino acids. Trimming cost V 2 bases and J 2 bases, with 10 bases left between them. Germline CDR1 is MGHRA and CDR2 is YSYEKL. CDR3: CASSQQQGGNQPQHF. The CDR3 DNA reads as TGCGCCAGCAGCCAACAACAGGGTGGCAATCAGCCCCAGCATTTT.